The following is a TCR beta chain sequence with its context. Its antigen remains unidentified. The record has no base qualities; no much larger clone is one base away. The data were obtained in a study of T cell responses to AZD1222 COVID-19 vaccine (dated by TCRdb to the early 2020s). About the study as a whole: A total of just over 230 trial participants underwent TCR sequencing, of whom some 210 received two doses of AZD1222 and about 25 received two doses of the MenACWY control vaccine. Trial participants were enrolled by age into 18-55, 56-69 and 70-plus year subgroups, with about 150, 28 and 57 TCR-sequenced participants respectively. Points the paper makes about the study in general: Spike-specific TCR breadth and depth rose significantly after two AZD1222 doses compared with day 0 and with MenACWY recipients. Because no samples from the day 14 peak response were available, repertoires could be characterized only after the peak T cell response. The whole spike protein was spanned by vaccine-associated CD4 TCRs, and dominant responses were seen in regions 160-218 and 743-854. Most participants were white British and females outnumbered males, and the authors suggested that clonal diversity may have been underestimated. Only five to seven AZD1222 recipients were SARS-CoV-2 seropositive at baseline, limiting conclusions about previously exposed vaccinees. In the small 56-69-year group, the increase in depth fell short of significance, most likely because of low power. Nearly half of unique spike-specific TCRs reportedly recognized epitopes outside regions mutated in the B.1.351 and B.1.1.7 variants.

The CDR3 regions of human TCRbeta chains were analyzed by immunosequencing. The authors processed their data as follows. Repertoire TCRs were matched against a reference library of SARS-CoV-2-specific TCRs generated with the MIRA antigen-specificity platform. Breadth was defined as the fraction of unique TCRs that were SARS-CoV-2-associated. Depth was defined as the fraction of total T cells that were SARS-CoV-2-associated. Using the MIRA data, each spike-specific TCR was mapped to the spike region that the TCR reacts to and placed in a CD4 or CD8 class. Log10-transformed breadth and depth values were compared by one-way ANOVA with Sidak's multiple comparisons tests. TCRdb provides this immuneACCESS table in a form limited to in-frame rearrangements. Some clones are lacking; in checked studies, under half of them reflect an unresolved V gene, and why the rest are absent is not known. The V and J calls and the clone size are those of that table, but D and trimming were determined from the DNA. Within this sample are about 130,000 clones, with 70% to 90% of them counted one time only. Roughly 8.7% of the sample lies in the top ten.

The sample's time point label, in plain terms: about 28 days (+/-7) after the second vaccine dose. What the treatment or condition label conveys for this sample: meningococcal conjugate vaccine given as trial control. The vaccinee samples were drawn from two UK trials, COV001 and COV002, one of which was a single-blind randomized controlled phase 2/3 trial testing AZD1222 (ChAdOx1 nCoV-19) in healthy adults. For TCRbeta chain sequencing, PBMC samples were collected from trial participants at day 0 and at day 28 after the second dose. The CDR3 runs 13 amino acids, cysteine and phenylalanine included. The CDR3 DNA has 39 bases and is translated from base 1. The germline V gene yields SGHTA for CDR1 and FQGNSA for CDR2. Deletion took 5 bases off V and 7 bases off J, with a span of 12 bases between the germline ends.

The sequence links TRBV7-2 to TRBJ2-4; no confident D gene assignment can be made. The specimen comprised peripheral blood, sampled 28 days after the second dose of the MenACWY control vaccine. The receptor was isolated from an adult who received the MenACWY meningococcal vaccine as a control. The CDR3 corresponds to CASSQGLINIQYF. The DNA is as follows: TGTGCCAGCAGCCAAGGGCTAATCAACATTCAGTACTTC.